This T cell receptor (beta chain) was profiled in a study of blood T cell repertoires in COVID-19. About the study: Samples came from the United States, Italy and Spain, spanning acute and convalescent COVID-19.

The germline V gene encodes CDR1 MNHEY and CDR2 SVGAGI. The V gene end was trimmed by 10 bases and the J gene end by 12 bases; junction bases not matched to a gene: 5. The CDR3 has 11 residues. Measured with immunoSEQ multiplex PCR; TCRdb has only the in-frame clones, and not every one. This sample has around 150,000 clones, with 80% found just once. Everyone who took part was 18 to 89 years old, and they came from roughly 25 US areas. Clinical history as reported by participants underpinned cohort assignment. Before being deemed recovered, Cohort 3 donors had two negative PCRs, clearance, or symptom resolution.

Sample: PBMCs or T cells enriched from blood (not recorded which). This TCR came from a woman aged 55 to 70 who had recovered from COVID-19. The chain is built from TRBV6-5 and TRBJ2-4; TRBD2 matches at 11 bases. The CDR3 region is CATIAGGDQYF. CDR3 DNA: TGTGCCACCATAGCGGGGGGGGATCAGTACTTC.